Listed here are 10 T cell receptor beta chains from one sample, sequenced in a study of blood T cells in healthy people across ages. A second PCR, run for roughly 7 to 12 cycles, used a sample-barcoded 5' primer plus a J-beta primer mix. TCRdb ran MiXCR on the 5' RACE reads and lists one entry per CDR3 protein. This table has around 600,000 distinct CDR3 sequences, 40% to 55% appearing once. Sequencing was carried out using blood. The source of these receptors is a man older than 75 in good health.

This clonotype has only a few counts. V is TRBV21-1 and J is TRBJ2-1; the D call of TRBD2 is as the table states it, not checked on the DNA. TRBV21-1 corresponds to a pseudogene. This CDR3 contains 15 residues. The CDR3 DNA reads TGTGCCAGCAGCAAATTAGCGGGAGGAAATGAAGAGCAGTTCTTC. Translated, it gives CASSKLAGGNEEQFF.

The V gene is TRBV18, the J gene TRBJ1-5; 7 bases line up with TRBD1. The CDR3 has 13 amino acids. V lost 8 bases and J lost 4; bases outside the gene matches: 5. From germline, CDR1 is KGHSH and CDR2 LQKENI. This chain's CDR3 is CASHRDRNQPQHF. For the CDR3, the DNA is TGTGCCAGCCACCGGGACAGAAATCAGCCCCAGCATTTT. Full variable domain (remainder filled in from reference TRBV18 and TRBJ1-5): NAGVMQNPRHLVRRRGQEARLRCSPMKGHSHVYWYRQLPEEGLKFMVYLQKENIIDESGMPKERFSAEFPKEGPSILRIQQVVRGDSAAYFCASHRDRNQPQHFGDGTRLSIL.

V usage is TRBV21-1 and J usage is TRBJ2-7; the D call in the table, TRBD1, was not verified against the DNA. TRBV21-1 is shown as a pseudogene. There are 13 residues in the CDR3. Here the CDR3 reads CASSKFWGFEQYF. CDR3 coding DNA: TGTGCCAGCAGCAAATTTTGGGGGTTCGAGCAGTACTTC.

This clonotype was counted many times. The V call is TRBV6-5, the J call TRBJ2-4; 8 nucleotides align to TRBD2. V dropped 8 bases and J dropped 6; count of bases not matched to a gene: 6. CDR3 length: 13 residues. CDR1 and CDR2 (germline): MNHEY, SVGAGI. The CDR3 spells CASSAGVRNIQYF. CDR3 nucleotide sequence: TGTGCCAGCTCAGCGGGAGTTAGAAACATTCAGTACTTC.

This chain connects TRBV5-1 to TRBJ2-5; D is uncertain. The CDR3 is 12 residues long. V was pared by 4 bases and J by 5 bases, with 9 bases between. The germline V gene has CDR1 SGHRS and CDR2 YFSETQ. DNA of the CDR3: TGCGCCAGCAGCACTGAAGGGGAGACCCAGTACTTC. Its translation: CASSTEGETQYF.

The V call is TRBV27, the J call TRBJ1-1; maybe TRBD1 (6 bases). This CDR3 region has 14 residues. Trimming removed 2 bases from V and 9 bases from J, with 16 bases in between. Germline loops: CDR1 MNHEY, CDR2 SMNVEV (reference sequence). CDR3 protein: CASSLGQGLPQAFF. CDR3 sequence (DNA): TGTGCCAGCAGTTTAGGGCAGGGGCTCCCCCAAGCTTTCTTT.

Many counts were recorded for this clonotype. Since a much larger clone is just one base distant, this may be a read error. The V call is TRBV24-1, the J call TRBJ2-1, with TRBD2 as a possible D gene (7 bases). Germline lookup yields CDR1 KGHDR and CDR2 SFDVKD. The V end lost 3 bases, the J end lost 3 bases, and 11 bases lay between the germline ends. The CDR3 has 15 amino acids. CDR3 bases: TGTGCCACCAGTGATGTCGGGGGGCACTACAATGAGCAGTTCTTC. Translating it yields CATSDVGGHYNEQFF.

The chain recombines TRBV6-2 or TRBV6-3 with TRBJ1-5, with no clear D. Germline CDR1 is MNHEY and CDR2 is SVGEGT. Trimming removed 0 bases at V and 6 bases at J, with 12 bases between. The CDR3 loop spans 15 amino acids. CDR3 in DNA: TGTGCCAGCAGTTACTCGTTTGGGGAAGTTCAGCCCCAGCATTTT. Its protein product is CASSYSFGEVQPQHF.

This rearrangement joins TRBV28 to TRBJ2-3; TRBD2 aligns across 11 bases. The ends lost 6 bases at V and 4 bases at J; junction bases unmatched: 9. The CDR3 extends over 16 amino acids. Germline-derived CDR1 and CDR2 are MDHEN and SYDVKM. The CDR3 DNA sequence: TGTGCCAGCAGGAAACTAGCGGGAGCGGGGGCAGATACGCAGTATTTT. This gives the protein CASRKLAGAGADTQYF.

V usage is TRBV7-3 and J usage is TRBJ2-1; TRBD2 matches at 8 bases. The CDR3 consists of 16 residues. J gave up 7 bases and V 2 bases, and 10 bases lay outside the gene matches. The germline CDR1 and CDR2 sequences are SGHTA and FQGTGA. The CDR3 sequence is CASSLDGGGARNEQFF. DNA of the CDR3: TGTGCCAGCAGCTTAGACGGGGGGGGCGCACGGAATGAGCAGTTCTTC. Full variable domain (outside the CDR3, taken from reference TRBV7-3 and TRBJ2-1): GAGVSQTPSNKVTEKGKYVELRCDPISGHTALYWYRQSLGQGPEFLIYFQGTGAADDSGLPNDRFFAVRPEGSVSTLKIQRTERGDSAVYLCASSLDGGGARNEQFFGPGTRLTVL.